This T cell receptor beta chain was retrieved from a study of T cell changes during pregnancy in multiple sclerosis. Per the germline V gene, CDR1 is SGHVS and CDR2 is FNYEAQ. The V and J ends lost 2 bases and 10 bases, in that order; junction bases with no gene match: 5. The CDR3 has 13 amino acids. Clones were sequenced by immunoSEQ multiplex PCR, and TCRdb holds only the in-frame ones, with some missing. The sample has 40,000 to 45,000 clones; 75% to 90% are singletons. This specimen was CD4+ T cells from peripheral blood mononuclear cells, taken in the first trimester of pregnancy. The rearrangement uses TRBV7-6 and TRBJ2-1, with 7 bases fitting TRBD2. This clonotype was sampled from a female donor with multiple sclerosis, enrolled in a pregnancy study. The CDR3 here is CASSLSLAAEQFF. The CDR3 DNA reads TGTGCCAGCAGCTTATCCCTAGCGGCCGAGCAGTTCTTC.